This T cell receptor (beta chain) is from a study of early T cells in non-severe SARS-CoV-2 infection. The V and J ends lost 0 bases and 6 bases respectively, with 9 bases between them. The CDR3 has 13 residues. CDR1 and CDR2 (germline): LGHDT, YNNKEL (reference sequence). This clonotype has a handful of counts. Researchers attached unique molecular identifiers to individual cDNA molecules. TCRdb called the 5' RACE reads again in MiXCR, with one record for every CDR3 protein. The top ten clones hold approximately 13% of a sample with 40,000 or so distinct CDR3 sequences, roughly 7.9% of them seen once.

The source was whole blood, collected at baseline. This chain links TRBV3-1 with TRBJ2-7; no definite D call. The sequence came from an adult who was a healthcare worker with PCR-confirmed SARS-CoV-2 infection or an uninfected control (not recorded which). The CDR3 region is CASSQDSSVEQYF. The CDR3 DNA is TGTGCCAGCAGCCAAGATTCGTCGGTCGAGCAGTACTTC.